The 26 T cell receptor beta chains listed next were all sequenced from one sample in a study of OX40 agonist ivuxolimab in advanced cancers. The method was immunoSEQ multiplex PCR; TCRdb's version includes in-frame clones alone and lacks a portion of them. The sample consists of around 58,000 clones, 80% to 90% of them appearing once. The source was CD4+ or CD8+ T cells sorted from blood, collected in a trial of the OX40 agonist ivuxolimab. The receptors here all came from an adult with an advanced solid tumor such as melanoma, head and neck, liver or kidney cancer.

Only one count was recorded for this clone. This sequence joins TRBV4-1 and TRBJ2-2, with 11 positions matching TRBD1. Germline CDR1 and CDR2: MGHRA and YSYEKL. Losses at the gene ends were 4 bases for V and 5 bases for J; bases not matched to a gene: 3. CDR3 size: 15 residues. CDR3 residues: CASSRTGGPTGELFF. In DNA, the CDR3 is TGCGCCAGCAGCCGGACAGGGGGCCCGACCGGGGAGCTGTTTTTT.

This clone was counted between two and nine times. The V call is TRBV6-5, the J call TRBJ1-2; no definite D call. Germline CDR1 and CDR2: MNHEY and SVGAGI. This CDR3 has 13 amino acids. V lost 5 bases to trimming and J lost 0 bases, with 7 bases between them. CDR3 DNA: TGTGCCAGCAGTCGCAGGACTAACTATGGCTACACCTTC. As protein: CASSRRTNYGYTF.

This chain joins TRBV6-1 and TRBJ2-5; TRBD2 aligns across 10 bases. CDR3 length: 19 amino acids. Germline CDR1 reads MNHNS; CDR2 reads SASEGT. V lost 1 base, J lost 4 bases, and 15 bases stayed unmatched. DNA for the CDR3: TGTGCCAGCAGTGAAGGGTTAACGGGACTAGCGATTTCCCGAGAGACCCAGTACTTC. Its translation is CASSEGLTGLAISRETQYF.

CDR3 protein: CASSKTLWETQYF. The DNA of the CDR3 is TGTGCCAGCAGCAAGACACTCTGGGAGACCCAGTACTTC. The chain has TRBV5-6 and TRBJ2-5, with D hard to call. The CDR3 has 13 residues. Germline V CDR1 and CDR2: SGHDT, YYEEEE. Trimming pared 4 bases from V and 5 bases from J, leaving 12 bases between.

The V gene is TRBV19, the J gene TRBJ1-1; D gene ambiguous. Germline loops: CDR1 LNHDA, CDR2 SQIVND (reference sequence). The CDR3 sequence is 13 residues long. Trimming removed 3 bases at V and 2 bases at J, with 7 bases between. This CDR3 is CASSIAINTEAFF. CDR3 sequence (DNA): TGTGCCAGTAGTATTGCGATAAACACTGAAGCTTTCTTT.

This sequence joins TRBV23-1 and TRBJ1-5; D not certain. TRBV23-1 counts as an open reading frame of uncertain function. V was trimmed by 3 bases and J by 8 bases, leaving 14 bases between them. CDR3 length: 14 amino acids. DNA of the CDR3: TGCGCCAGCAGTCAGGTAGCTTGTCGTAAGCCCCAGCATTTT. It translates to CASSQVACRKPQHF.

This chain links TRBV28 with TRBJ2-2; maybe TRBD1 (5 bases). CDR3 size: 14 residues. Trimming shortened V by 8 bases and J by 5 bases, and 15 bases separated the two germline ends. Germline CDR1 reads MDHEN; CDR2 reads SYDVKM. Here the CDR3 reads CASLMGQGTGELFF. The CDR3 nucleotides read TGTGCCAGCCTTATGGGTCAGGGAACCGGGGAGCTGTTTTTT. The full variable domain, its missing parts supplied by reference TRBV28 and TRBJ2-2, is DVKVTQSSRYLVKRTGEKVFLECVQDMDHENMFWYRQDPGLGLRLIYFSYDVKMKEKGDIPEGYSVSREKKERFSLILESASTNQTSMYLCASLMGQGTGELFFGEGSRLTVL.

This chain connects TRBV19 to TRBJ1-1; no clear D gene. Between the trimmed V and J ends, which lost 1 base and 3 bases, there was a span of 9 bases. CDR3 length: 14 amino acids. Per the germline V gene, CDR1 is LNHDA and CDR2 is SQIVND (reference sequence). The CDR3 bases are TGTGCCAGTAGTATAGTCGGCAGATACACTGAAGCTTTCTTT. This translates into CASSIVGRYTEAFF.

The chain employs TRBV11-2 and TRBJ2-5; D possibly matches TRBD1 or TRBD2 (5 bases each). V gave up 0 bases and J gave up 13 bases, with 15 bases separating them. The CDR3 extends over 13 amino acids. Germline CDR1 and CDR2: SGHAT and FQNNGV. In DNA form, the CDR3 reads TGTGCCAGCAGCTTAGAGGGACCATGGGGAGCGTACTTC. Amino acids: CASSLEGPWGAYF.

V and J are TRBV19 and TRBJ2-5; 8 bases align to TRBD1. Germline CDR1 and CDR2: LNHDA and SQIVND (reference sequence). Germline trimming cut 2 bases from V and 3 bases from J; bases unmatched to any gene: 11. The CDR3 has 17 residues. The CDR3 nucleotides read TGTGCCAGTAGTATATATGCCGGGACAGGCAGAGAAGAGACCCAGTACTTC. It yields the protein CASSIYAGTGREETQYF.

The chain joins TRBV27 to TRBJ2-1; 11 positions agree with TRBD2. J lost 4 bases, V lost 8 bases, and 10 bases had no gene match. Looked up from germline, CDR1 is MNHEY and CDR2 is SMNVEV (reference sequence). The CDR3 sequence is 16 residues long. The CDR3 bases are TGTGCCAGCTGTAAAACGTCTAGCGGGGGGTACAATGAGCAGTTCTTC. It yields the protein CASCKTSSGGYNEQFF.

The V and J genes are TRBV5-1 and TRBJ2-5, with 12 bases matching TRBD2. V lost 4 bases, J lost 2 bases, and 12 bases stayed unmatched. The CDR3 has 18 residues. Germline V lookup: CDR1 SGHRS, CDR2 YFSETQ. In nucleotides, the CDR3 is TGCGCCAGCAGCCCACTGGGACTAGCGGGCAGGAAACAAGAGACCCAGTACTTC. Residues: CASSPLGLAGRKQETQYF.

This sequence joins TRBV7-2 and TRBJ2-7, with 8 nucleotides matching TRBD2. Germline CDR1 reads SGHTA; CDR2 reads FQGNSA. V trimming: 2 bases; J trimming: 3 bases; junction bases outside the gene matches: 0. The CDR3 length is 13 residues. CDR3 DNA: TGTGCCAGCAGCTTAAGCGGGAGCTACGAGCAGTACTTC. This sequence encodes CASSLSGSYEQYF.

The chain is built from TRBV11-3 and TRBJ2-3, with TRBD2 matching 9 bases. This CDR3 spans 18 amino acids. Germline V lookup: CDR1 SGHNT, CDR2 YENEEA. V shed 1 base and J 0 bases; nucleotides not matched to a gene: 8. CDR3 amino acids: CASSLGRDSGGSTDTQYF. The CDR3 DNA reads TGTGCCAGCAGCTTAGGTCGCGATAGCGGGGGTAGCACAGATACGCAGTATTTT.

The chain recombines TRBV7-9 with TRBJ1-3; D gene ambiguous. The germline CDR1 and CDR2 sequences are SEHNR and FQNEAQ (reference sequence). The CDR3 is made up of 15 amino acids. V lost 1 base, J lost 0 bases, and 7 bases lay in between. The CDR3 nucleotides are TGTGCCAGCAGCTTAGGTGGCAGCTCTGGAAACACCATATATTTT. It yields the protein CASSLGGSSGNTIYF. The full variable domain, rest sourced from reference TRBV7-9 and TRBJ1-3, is DTGVSQNPRHKITKRGQNVTFRCDPISEHNRLYWYRQTLGQGPEFLTYFQNEAQLEKSRLLSDRFSAERPKGSFSTLEIQRTEQGDSAMYLCASSLGGSSGNTIYFGEGSWLTVV.

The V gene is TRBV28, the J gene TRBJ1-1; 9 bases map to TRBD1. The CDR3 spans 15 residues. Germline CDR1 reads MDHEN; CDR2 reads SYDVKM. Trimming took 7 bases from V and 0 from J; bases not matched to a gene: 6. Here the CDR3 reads CASTPGTGLNTEAFF. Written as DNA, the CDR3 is TGTGCCAGCACCCCCGGGACAGGGTTGAACACTGAAGCTTTCTTT.

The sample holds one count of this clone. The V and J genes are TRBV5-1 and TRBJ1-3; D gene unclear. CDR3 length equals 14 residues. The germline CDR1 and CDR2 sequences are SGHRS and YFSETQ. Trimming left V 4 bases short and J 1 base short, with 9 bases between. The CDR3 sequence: CASSTGESGNTIYF. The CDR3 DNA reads TGCGCCAGCAGCACGGGTGAATCTGGAAACACCATATATTTT.

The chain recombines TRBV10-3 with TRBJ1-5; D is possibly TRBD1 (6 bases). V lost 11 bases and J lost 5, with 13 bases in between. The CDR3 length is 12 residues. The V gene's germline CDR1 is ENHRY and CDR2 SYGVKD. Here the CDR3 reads CAVQGSHQPQHF. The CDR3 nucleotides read TGTGCCGTACAGGGAAGTCATCAGCCCCAGCATTTT.

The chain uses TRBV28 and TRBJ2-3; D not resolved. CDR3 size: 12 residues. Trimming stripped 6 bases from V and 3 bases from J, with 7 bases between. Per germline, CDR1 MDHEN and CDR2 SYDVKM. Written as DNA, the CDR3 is TGTGCCAGCAGACCTTCTACAGATACGCAGTATTTT. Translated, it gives CASRPSTDTQYF.

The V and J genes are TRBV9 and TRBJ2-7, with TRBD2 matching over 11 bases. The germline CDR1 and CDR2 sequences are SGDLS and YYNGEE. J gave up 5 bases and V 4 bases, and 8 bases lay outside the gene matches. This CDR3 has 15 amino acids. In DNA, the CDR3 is TGTGCCAGCAGCCCCCGGACTAGCGGGCCTCACGAGCAGTACTTC. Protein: CASSPRTSGPHEQYF.

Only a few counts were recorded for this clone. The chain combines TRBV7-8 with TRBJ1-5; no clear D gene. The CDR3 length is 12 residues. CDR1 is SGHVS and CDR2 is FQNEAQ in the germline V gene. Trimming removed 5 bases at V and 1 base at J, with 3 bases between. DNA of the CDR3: TGTGCCAGCAGCCGAAGCAATCAGCCCCAGCATTTT. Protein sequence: CASSRSNQPQHF.

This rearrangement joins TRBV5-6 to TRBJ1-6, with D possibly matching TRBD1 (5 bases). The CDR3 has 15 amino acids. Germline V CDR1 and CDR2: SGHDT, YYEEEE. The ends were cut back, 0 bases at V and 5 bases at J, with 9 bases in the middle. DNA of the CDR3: TGTGCCAGCAGCTTGGGACAGAGAAATAATTCACCCCTCCACTTT. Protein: CASSLGQRNNSPLHF.

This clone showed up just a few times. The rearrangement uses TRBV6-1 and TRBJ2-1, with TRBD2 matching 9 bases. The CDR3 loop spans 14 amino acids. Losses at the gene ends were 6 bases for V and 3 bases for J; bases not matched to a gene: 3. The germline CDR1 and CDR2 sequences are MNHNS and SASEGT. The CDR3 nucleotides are TGTGCCAGCAGGATAGCGGGAGACTACAATGAGCAGTTCTTC. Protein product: CASRIAGDYNEQFF.

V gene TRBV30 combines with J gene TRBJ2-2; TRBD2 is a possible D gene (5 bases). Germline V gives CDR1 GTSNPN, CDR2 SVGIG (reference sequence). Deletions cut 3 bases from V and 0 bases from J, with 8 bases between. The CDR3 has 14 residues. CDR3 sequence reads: CAWSAGANTGELFF. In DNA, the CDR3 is TGTGCCTGGAGCGCCGGGGCGAACACCGGGGAGCTGTTTTTT.

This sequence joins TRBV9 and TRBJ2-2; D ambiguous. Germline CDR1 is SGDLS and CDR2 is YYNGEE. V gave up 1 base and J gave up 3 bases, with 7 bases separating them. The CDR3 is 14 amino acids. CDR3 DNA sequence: TGTGCCAGCAGCGTATCGGCGGACACCGGGGAGCTGTTTTTT. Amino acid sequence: CASSVSADTGELFF.

CDR3 DNA sequence: TGTGCCAGCAGCTTAGCCGCGAATTCACCCCTCCACTTT. Translated: CASSLAANSPLHF. The chain combines TRBV11-2 with TRBJ1-6, with unresolved D. V was trimmed by 1 base and J by 7 bases, leaving 5 bases between them. Germline CDR1 and CDR2: SGHAT and FQNNGV. There are 13 residues in the CDR3.